This TCR beta chain was obtained from a study of regulatory T cells in long-lasting Graves disease. Study results and limitations: There were preferences for TRBV28, TRBJ1-2 and TRBJ2-5 in persistent disease. Clonotypes that were public and shared totalled a few thousand in persistent patients versus 850 to 1,000 in new patients.

Comment on this clonotype: Its antigen is not known.

Construction of TCR beta libraries relied on iRepertoire HTBI primers and on Arm-PCR targeting CDR3 regions. One entry per CDR3 protein, called by TCRdb with MiXCR from the multiplex PCR reads. Of roughly 380,000 distinct CDR3 sequences listed, approximately 15% were seen once; the top ten hold about 27%. Specified time point: newly diagnosed GD, antithyroid drugs for less than 3 months. Generation of the TCR library employed RNA extracted from PBMCs. Peripheral blood, at 8 to 9 milliliters, went into EDTA tubes. CDR1 SNHLY and CDR2 FYNNEI come from the germline V gene. V was pared by 6 bases and J by 2 bases, with 11 bases between. This CDR3 comprises 13 residues. The same sample was also used in a study of T cells in Graves' hyperthyroidism and ophthalmopathy.

The chain links TRBV2 to TRBJ2-7, with D perhaps TRBD2 (5 bases). The clonotype was recovered from a man aged 40-49 years with Graves disease. Here the sequenced sample was peripheral blood mononuclear cells (PBMCs), taken at new diagnosis, from a patient treated with antithyroid drugs. CDR3 protein: CASRDPGAYEQYF. CDR3 DNA: TGTGCCAGCAGGGACCCCGGGGCCTACGAGCAGTACTTC. Using reference TRBV2 and TRBJ2-7 for the parts outside the CDR3, the full variable domain is EPEVTQTPSHQVTQMGQEVILRCVPISNHLYFYWYRQILGQKVEFLVSFYNNEISEKSEIFDDQFSVERPDGSNFTLKIRSTKLEDSAMYFCASRDPGAYEQYFGPGTRLTVT.